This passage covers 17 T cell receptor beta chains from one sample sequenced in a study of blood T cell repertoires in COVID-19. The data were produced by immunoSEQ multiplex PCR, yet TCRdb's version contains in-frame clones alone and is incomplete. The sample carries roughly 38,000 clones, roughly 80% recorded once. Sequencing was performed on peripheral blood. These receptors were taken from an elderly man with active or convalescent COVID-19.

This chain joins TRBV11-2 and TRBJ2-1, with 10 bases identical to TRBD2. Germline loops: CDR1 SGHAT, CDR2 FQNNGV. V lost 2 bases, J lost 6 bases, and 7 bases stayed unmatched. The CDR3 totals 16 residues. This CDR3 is CASSLLAGGLGNEQFF. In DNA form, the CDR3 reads TGTGCCAGCAGCTTATTAGCGGGGGGTCTGGGCAATGAGCAGTTCTTC.

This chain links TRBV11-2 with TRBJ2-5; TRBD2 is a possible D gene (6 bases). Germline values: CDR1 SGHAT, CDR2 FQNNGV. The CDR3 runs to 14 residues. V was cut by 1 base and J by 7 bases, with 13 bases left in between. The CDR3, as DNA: TGTGCCAGCAGCTTAGGGAGTAGCGGCGGGACCCAGTACTTC. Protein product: CASSLGSSGGTQYF.

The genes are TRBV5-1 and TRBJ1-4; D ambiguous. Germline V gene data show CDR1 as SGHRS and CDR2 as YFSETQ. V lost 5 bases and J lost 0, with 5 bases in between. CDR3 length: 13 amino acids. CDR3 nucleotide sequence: TGCGCCAGCAGGAGGGCAACTAATGAAAAACTGTTTTTT. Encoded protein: CASRRATNEKLFF.

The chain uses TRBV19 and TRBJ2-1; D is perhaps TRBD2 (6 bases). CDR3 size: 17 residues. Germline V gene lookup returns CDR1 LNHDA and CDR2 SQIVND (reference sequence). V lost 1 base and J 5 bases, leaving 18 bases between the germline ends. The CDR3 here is CASSIVAGWGRNNEQFF. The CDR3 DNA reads TGTGCCAGTAGTATAGTGGCGGGGTGGGGGAGGAACAATGAGCAGTTCTTC. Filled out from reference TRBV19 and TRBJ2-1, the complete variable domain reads DGGITQSPKYLFRKEGQNVTLSCEQNLNHDAMYWYRQDPGQGLRLIYYSQIVNDFQKGDIAEGYSVSREKKESFPLTVTSAQKNPTAFYLCASSIVAGWGRNNEQFFGPGTRLTVL.

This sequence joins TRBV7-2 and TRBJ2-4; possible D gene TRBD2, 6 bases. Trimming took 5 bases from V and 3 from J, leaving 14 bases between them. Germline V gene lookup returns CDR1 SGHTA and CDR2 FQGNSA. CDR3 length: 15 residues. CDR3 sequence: CASSRSGVDKNIQYF. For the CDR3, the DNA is TGTGCCAGCAGCCGCTCGGGGGTTGACAAAAACATTCAGTACTTC.

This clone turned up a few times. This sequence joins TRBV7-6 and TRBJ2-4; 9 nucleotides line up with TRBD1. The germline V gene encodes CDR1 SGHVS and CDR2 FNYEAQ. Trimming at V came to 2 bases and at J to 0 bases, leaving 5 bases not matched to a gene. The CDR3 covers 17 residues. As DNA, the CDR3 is TGTGCCAGCAGCTTATTGAACAGGGGGCTAGCCAAAAACATTCAGTACTTC. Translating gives CASSLLNRGLAKNIQYF.

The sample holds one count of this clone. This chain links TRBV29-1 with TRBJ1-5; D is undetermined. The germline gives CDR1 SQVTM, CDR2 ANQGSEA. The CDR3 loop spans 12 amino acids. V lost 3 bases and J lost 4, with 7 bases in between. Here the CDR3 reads CSVEDSNQPQHF. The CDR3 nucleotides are TGCAGCGTTGAGGACTCAAATCAGCCCCAGCATTTT.

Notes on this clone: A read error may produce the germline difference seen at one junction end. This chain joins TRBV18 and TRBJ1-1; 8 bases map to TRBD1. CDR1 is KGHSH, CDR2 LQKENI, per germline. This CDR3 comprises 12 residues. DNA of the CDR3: TGTGCCAGCTCACGAGGACAGGGTGAAACTTTCTTT. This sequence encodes CASSRGQGETFF.

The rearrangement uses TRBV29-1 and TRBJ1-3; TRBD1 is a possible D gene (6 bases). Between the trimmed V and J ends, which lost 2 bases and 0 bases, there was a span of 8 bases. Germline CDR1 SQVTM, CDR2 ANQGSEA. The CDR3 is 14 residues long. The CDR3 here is CSVETGSSGNTIYF. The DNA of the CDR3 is TGCAGCGTTGAAACAGGGAGCTCTGGAAACACCATATATTTT. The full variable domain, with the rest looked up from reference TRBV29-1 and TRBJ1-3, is SAVISQKPSRDICQRGTSLTIQCQVDSQVTMMFWYRQQPGQSLTLIATANQGSEATYESGFVIDKFPISRPNLTFSTLTVSNMSPEDSSIYLCSVETGSSGNTIYFGEGSWLTVV.

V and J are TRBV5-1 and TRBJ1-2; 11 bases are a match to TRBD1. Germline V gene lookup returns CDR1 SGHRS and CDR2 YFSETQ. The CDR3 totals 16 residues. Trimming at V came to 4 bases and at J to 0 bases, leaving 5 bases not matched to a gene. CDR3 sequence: CASSHGTGGTNYGYTF. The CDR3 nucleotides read TGCGCCAGCAGCCACGGGACAGGGGGAACTAACTATGGCTACACCTTC.

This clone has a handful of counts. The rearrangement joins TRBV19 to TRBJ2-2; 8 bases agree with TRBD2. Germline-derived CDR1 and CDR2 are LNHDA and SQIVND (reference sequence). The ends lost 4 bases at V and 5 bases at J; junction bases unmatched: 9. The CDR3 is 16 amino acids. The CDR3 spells CASSKPGTSKTGELFF. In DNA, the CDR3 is TGTGCCAGTAGTAAGCCCGGGACTAGTAAAACCGGGGAGCTGTTTTTT.

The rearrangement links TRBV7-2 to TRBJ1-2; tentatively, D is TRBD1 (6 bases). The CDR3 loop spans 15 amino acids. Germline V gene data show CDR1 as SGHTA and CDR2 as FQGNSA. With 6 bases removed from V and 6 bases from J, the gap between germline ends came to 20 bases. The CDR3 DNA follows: TGTGCCAGCAGGGGGGCTTATGTGCAGGGAGATGGCTACACCTTC. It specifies CASRGAYVQGDGYTF.

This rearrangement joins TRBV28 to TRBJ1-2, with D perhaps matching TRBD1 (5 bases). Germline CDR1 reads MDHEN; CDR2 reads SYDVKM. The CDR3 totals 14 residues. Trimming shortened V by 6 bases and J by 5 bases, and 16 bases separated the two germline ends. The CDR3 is CASRLQAMLYGYTF. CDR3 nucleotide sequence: TGTGCCAGCAGGTTACAGGCTATGTTGTATGGCTACACCTTC.

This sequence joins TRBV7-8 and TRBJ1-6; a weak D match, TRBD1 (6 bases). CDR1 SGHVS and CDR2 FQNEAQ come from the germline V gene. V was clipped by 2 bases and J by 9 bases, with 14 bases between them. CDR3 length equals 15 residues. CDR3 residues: CASSLIRDRSSPLHF. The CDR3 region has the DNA TGTGCCAGCAGCTTAATTCGCGACAGGTCTTCACCCCTCCACTTT.

For the CDR3, the DNA is TGTGCCAGCAGCTCCTCAGGGATCCTTAATGAAAAACTGTTTTTT. Translation: CASSSSGILNEKLFF. J is TRBJ1-4 and V is TRBV5-8; D is perhaps TRBD1 (5 bases). V was cut by 3 bases and J by 4 bases, with 13 bases left in between. CDR3 size: 15 residues. Per germline, CDR1 SGHTS and CDR2 YDEGEE.

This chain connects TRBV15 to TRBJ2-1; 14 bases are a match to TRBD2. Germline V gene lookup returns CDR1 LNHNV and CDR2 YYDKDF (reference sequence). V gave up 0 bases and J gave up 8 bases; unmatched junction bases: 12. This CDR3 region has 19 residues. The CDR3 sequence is CATSRDPGAGTSGSYEQFF. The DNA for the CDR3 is TGTGCCACCAGCAGAGATCCCGGAGCCGGGACTAGCGGGAGTTATGAGCAGTTCTTC.

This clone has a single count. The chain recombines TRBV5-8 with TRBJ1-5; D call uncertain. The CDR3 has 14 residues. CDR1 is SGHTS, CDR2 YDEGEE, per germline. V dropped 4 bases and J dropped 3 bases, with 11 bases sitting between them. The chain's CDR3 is CASSQYRFNQPQHF. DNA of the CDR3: TGTGCCAGCAGCCAGTACAGATTCAATCAGCCCCAGCATTTT.